This is a list of T cell receptor beta chains from one sample in a study of early T cells in non-severe SARS-CoV-2 infection. From the 5' RACE reads, TCRdb called clonotypes with MiXCR, one entry per CDR3 protein. Found here are 45,000 to 75,000 distinct CDR3 sequences, 5.6% of them singletons; the top ten hold about 6.8%. Sequencing was performed on whole blood. The receptor source for this set is an adult who was a healthcare worker with PCR-confirmed SARS-CoV-2 infection or an uninfected control (not recorded which). Each CDR3 is given without its conserved first and last residue.

ASSYSPYRGKNYGYT	TRBV6-5	TRBJ1-2
ASSLEANRAGELF	TRBV5-1	TRBJ2-2
ASSLGLGQPQH	TRBV7-6	TRBJ1-5
ASSASGGPNNSPLH	TRBV6-1	TRBJ1-6
ASSWYGQGRGTDTQY	TRBV12-3/TRBV12-4	TRBJ2-3
SVDFGYGYT	TRBV29-1	TRBJ1-2
ASSLKGSSSTGELF	TRBV7-2	TRBJ2-2
ASSFDRGQPQH	TRBV7-9	TRBJ1-5
SAPERGGNIQY	TRBV20-1	TRBJ2-4
SATPPASGEEETQY	TRBV20-1	TRBJ2-5
ASRTGGGTEAF	TRBV6-2/TRBV6-3	TRBJ1-1
ASKGQGADTGELF	TRBV11-2	TRBJ2-2
SASMNTEAF	TRBV20-1	TRBJ1-1
ASSLGRTGGAETQY	TRBV5-1	TRBJ2-5
AISLTGNTEAF	TRBV10-3	TRBJ1-1
AISGLSYEQY	TRBV10-3	TRBJ2-7
ASSLPHLYEQY	TRBV27	TRBJ2-7
ASSQDRGSYNEQF	TRBV4-3	TRBJ2-1
ASSDLLAGGPETQY	TRBV6-1	TRBJ2-5
ASSLSWDRKY	TRBV5-1	TRBJ2-7
ASGPGERETQY	TRBV5-8	TRBJ2-5
ASSPRVPANTGELF	TRBV5-1	TRBJ2-2
SARGLAGVGTYEQY	TRBV20-1	TRBJ2-7
ASSYRGQGTEAF	TRBV6-6	TRBJ1-1
ASSGDRFSGNTIY	TRBV7-8	TRBJ1-3
ASSHWLYAGGYGLNEQF	TRBV11-2	TRBJ2-1
ASSPGGTEEKLF	TRBV5-1	TRBJ1-4
ASSPATGVFGNEQF	TRBV12-3/TRBV12-4	TRBJ2-1
SARGDTYEQY	TRBV20-1	TRBJ2-7
ASSAGRASGELF	TRBV19	TRBJ2-2
ASSPGRGRYEQY	TRBV5-4	TRBJ2-7
ASSQAGGRDGYT	TRBV12-3/TRBV12-4	TRBJ1-2
SAARTGNTEAF	TRBV29-1	TRBJ1-1
ASSLGVRPNTEAF	TRBV11-2	TRBJ1-1
SVGGWAQETQY	TRBV29-1	TRBJ2-5
ASSQGISPSYEQY	TRBV3-1	TRBJ2-7
ASSSWGSGVYEQY	TRBV5-1	TRBJ2-7
ASSPLVNTDTQY	TRBV18	TRBJ2-3
SASPAGFSGNTIY	TRBV20-1	TRBJ1-3
ASSYSLAGLNNEQF	TRBV6-5	TRBJ2-1
ASSWSSGGAPETQY	TRBV27	TRBJ2-5
ASSFWTSGRTDHNEQF	TRBV11-2	TRBJ2-1
ASSVDGARGEKLF	TRBV7-2	TRBJ1-4
ASSVGGPEVYEQY	TRBV9	TRBJ2-7